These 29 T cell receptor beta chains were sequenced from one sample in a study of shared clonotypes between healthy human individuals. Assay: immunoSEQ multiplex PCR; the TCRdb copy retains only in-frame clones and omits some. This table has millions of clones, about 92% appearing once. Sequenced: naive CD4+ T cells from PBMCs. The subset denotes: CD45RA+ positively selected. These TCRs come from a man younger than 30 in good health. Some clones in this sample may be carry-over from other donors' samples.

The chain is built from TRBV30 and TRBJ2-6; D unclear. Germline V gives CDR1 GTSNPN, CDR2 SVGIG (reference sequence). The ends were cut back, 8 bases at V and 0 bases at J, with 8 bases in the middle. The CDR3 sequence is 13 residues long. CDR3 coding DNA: TGTGCCCGTGCGACCTCTGGGGCCAACGTCCTGACTTTC. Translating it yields CARATSGANVLTF.

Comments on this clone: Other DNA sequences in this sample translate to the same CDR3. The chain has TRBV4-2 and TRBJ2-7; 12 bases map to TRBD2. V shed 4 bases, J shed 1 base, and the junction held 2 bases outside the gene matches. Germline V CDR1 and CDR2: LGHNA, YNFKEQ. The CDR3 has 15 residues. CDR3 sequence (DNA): TGTGCCAGCAGCCGTGGGACTAGCGGGTCCTACGAGCAGTACTTC. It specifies CASSRGTSGSYEQYF.

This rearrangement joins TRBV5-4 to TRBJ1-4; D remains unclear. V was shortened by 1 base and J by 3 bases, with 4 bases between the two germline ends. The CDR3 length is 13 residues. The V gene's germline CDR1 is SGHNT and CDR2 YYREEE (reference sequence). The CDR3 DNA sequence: TGTGCCAGCAGCTTGAACGCTAATGAAAAACTGTTTTTT. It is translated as CASSLNANEKLFF.

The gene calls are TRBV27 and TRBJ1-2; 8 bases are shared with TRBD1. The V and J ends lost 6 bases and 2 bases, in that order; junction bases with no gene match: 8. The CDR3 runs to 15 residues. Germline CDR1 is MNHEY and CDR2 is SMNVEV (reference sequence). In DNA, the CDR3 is TGTGCCAGCAGCCCCAGGGGGCCCTTCAACTATGGCTACACCTTC. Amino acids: CASSPRGPFNYGYTF.

The CDR3 DNA is TGTGCCAGTATGAGGGGGCCGGGCACCGGGGAGCTGTTTTTT. This sequence encodes CASMRGPGTGELFF. The chain joins TRBV19 to TRBJ2-2; TRBD1 matches 7 bases. Germline trimming cut 7 bases from V and 4 bases from J; bases unmatched to any gene: 6. Germline-derived CDR1 and CDR2 are LNHDA and SQIVND (reference sequence). The CDR3 sequence is 14 residues long.

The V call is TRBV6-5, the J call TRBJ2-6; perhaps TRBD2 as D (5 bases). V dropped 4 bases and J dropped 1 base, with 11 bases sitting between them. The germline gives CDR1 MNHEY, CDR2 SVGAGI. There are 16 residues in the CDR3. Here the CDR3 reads CASSSPSGSGANVLTF. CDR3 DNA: TGTGCCAGCAGTTCCCCCTCGGGGTCTGGGGCCAACGTCCTGACTTTC.

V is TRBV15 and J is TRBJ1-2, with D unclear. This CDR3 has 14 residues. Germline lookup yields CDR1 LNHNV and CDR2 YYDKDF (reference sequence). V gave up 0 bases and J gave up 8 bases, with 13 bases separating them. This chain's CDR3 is CATSRDLRAEGYTF. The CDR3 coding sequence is TGTGCCACCAGCAGAGATCTGAGGGCCGAGGGCTACACCTTC.

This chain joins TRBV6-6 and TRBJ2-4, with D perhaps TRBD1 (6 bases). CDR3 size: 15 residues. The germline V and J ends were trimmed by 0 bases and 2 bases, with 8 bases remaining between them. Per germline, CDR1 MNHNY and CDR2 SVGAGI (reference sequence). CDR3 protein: CASSYSQGSKNIQYF. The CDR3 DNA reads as TGTGCCAGCAGTTACTCGCAGGGGTCCAAAAACATTCAGTACTTC.

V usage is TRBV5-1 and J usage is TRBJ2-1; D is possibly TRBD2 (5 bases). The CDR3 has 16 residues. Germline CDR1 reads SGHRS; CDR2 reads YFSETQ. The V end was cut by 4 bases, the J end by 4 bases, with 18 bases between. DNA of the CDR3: TGCGCCAGCAGCGTAGTAGCGATAAGGGCTTACAATGAGCAGTTCTTC. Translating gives CASSVVAIRAYNEQFF.

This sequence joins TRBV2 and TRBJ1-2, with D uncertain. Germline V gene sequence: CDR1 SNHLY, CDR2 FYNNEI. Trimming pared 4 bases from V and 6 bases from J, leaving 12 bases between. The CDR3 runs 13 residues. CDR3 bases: TGTGCCAGCAGTGGACGTCGGGAGGATGGCTACACCTTC. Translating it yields CASSGRREDGYTF.

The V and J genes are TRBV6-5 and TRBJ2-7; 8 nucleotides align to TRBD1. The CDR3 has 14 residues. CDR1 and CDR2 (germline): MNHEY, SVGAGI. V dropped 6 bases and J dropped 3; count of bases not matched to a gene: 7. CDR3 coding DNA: TGTGCCAGCAGGCCACAGGGGGGCAACTACGAGCAGTACTTC. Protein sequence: CASRPQGGNYEQYF.

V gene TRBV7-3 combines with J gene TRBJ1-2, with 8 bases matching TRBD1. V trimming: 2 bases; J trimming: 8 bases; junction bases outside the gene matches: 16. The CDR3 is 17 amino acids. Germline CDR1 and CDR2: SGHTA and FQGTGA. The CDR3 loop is CASSLGLRGQGAEGYTF. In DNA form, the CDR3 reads TGTGCCAGCAGCTTAGGCTTGAGAGGGCAGGGGGCGGAGGGCTACACCTTC.

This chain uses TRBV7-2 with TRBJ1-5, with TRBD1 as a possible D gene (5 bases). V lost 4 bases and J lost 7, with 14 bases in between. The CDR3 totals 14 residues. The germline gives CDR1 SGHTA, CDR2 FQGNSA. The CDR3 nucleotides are TGTGCCAGCAGCTGGAACGGGGGGATACAGCCCCAGCATTTT. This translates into CASSWNGGIQPQHF.

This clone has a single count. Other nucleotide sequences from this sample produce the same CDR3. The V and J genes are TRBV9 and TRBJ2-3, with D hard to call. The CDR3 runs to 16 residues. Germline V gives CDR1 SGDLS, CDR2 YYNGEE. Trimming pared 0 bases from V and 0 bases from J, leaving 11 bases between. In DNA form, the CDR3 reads TGTGCCAGCAGCGTAGTAGGCCGAGCTAGCACAGATACGCAGTATTTT. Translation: CASSVVGRASTDTQYF.

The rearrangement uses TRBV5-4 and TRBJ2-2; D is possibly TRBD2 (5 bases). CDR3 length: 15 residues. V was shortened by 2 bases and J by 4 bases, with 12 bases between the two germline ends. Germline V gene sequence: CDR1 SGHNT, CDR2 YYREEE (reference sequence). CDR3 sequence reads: CASSFHLAGTGELFF. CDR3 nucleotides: TGTGCCAGCAGCTTCCATCTAGCCGGCACCGGGGAGCTGTTTTTT.

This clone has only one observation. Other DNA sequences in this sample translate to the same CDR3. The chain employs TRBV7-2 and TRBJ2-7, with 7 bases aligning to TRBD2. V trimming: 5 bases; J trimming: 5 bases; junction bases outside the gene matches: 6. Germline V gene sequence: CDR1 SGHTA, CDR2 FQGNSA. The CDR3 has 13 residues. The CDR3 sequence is CASSLQAGDEQYF. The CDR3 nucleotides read TGTGCCAGCAGCCTGCAGGCGGGGGACGAGCAGTACTTC.

Written as DNA, the CDR3 is TGTGCCAGCAGCTTAGGCTCGCAGGCGATTCAGCCCCAGCATTTT. Translated, it gives CASSLGSQAIQPQHF. The genes are TRBV7-2 and TRBJ1-5; D is undetermined. The CDR3 covers 15 residues. Germline assignment: CDR1 SGHTA and CDR2 FQGNSA. V gave up 1 base and J gave up 6 bases, with 13 bases separating them.

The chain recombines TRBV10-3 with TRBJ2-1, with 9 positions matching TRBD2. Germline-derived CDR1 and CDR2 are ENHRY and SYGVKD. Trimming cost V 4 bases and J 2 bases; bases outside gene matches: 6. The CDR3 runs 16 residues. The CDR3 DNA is TGTGCCATCAGTGTCTCCCCTAGCGGGGCCTACAATGAGCAGTTCTTC. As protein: CAISVSPSGAYNEQFF.

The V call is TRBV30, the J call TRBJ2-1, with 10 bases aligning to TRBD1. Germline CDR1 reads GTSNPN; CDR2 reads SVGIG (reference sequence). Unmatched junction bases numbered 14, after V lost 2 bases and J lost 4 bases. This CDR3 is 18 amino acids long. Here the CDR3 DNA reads TGTGCCTGGAGTCAAAAGGCGACAGGGGGCAATTTATACAATGAGCAGTTCTTC. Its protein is CAWSQKATGGNLYNEQFF.

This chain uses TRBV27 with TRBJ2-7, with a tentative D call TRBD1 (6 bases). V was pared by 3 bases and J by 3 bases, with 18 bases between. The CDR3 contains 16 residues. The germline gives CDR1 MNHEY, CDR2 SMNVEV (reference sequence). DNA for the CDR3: TGTGCCAGCAGTTTCGGCCCGACAGGCGGAGGCTACGAGCAGTACTTC. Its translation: CASSFGPTGGGYEQYF.

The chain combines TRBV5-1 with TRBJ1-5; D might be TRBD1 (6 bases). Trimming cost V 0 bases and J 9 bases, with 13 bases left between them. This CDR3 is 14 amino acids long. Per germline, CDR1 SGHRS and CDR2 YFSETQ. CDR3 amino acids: CASSLEGGLRPQHF. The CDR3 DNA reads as TGCGCCAGCAGCTTGGAGGGGGGCCTCCGGCCCCAGCATTTT.

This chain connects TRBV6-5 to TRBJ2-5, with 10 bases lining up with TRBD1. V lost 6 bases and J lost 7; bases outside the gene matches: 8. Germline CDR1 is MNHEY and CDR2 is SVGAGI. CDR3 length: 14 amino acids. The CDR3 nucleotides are TGTGCCAGCAGGAGCTCCGGGACAGGGGCGACCCAGTACTTC. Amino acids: CASRSSGTGATQYF.

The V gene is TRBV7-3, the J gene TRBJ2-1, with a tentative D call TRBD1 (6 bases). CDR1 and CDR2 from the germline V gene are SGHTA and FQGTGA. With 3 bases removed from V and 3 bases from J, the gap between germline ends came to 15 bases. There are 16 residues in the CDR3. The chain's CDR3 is CASSFGPQGNYNEQFF. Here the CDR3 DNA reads TGTGCCAGCAGCTTCGGGCCACAGGGTAACTACAATGAGCAGTTCTTC. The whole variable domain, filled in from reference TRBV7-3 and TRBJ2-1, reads GAGVSQTPSNKVTEKGKYVELRCDPISGHTALYWYRQSLGQGPEFLIYFQGTGAADDSGLPNDRFFAVRPEGSVSTLKIQRTERGDSAVYLCASSFGPQGNYNEQFFGPGTRLTVL.

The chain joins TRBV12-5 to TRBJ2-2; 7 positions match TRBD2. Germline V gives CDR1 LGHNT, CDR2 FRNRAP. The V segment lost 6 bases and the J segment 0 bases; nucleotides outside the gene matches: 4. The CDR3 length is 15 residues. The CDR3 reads CASGPGLANTGELFF. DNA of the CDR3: TGTGCTAGTGGCCCCGGACTAGCGAACACCGGGGAGCTGTTTTTT.

In DNA form, the CDR3 reads TGTGCCAGCAGTTTAGGGGGGCAGTCTTATGGCTACACCTTC. This encodes CASSLGGQSYGYTF. The chain carries TRBV27 and TRBJ1-2; a weak D match, TRBD1 (6 bases). Germline CDR1 MNHEY, CDR2 SMNVEV (reference sequence). This CDR3 has 14 amino acids. Trimming took 2 bases from V and 5 from J, leaving 12 bases between them.

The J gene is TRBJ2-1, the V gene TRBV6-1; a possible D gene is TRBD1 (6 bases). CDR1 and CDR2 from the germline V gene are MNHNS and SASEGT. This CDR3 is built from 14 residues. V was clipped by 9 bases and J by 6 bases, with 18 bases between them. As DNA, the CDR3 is TGTGCCAGTGAGACAGGAAATAAGATCAATGAGCAGTTCTTC. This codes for CASETGNKINEQFF.

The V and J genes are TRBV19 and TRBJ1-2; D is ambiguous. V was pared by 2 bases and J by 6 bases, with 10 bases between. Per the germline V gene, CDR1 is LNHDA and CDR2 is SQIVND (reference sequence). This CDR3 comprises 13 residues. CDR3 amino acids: CASSIRGIHGYTF. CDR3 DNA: TGTGCCAGTAGTATACGTGGGATACATGGCTACACCTTC.

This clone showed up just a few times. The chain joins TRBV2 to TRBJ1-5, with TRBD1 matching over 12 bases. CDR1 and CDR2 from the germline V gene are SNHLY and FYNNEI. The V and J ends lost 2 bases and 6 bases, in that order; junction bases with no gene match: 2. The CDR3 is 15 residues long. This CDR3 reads CASSERDRGLQPQHF. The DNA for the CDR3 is TGTGCCAGCAGTGAAAGGGACAGGGGGCTTCAGCCCCAGCATTTT.

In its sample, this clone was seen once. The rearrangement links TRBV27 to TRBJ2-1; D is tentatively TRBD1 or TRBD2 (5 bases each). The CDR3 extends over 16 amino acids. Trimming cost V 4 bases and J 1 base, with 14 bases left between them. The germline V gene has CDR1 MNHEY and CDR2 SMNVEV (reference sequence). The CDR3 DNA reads TGTGCCAGCAGTTACCGGCGACAGCGGTCCTACAATGAGCAGTTCTTC. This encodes CASSYRRQRSYNEQFF.